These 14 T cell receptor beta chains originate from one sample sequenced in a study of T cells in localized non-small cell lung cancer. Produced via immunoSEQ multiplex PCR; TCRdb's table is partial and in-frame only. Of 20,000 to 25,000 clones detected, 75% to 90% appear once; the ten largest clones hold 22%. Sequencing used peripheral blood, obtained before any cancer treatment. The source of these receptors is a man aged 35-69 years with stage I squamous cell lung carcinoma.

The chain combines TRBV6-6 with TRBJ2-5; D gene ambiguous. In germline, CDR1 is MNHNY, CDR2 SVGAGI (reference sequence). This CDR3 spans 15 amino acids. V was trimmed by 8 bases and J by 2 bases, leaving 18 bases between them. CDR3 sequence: CASLMGKALQETQYF. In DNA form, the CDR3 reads TGTGCCAGCCTAATGGGAAAAGCACTACAAGAGACCCAGTACTTC.

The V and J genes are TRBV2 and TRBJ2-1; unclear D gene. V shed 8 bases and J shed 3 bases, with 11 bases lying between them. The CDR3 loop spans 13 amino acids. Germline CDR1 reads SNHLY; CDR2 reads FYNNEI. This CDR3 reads CASPPGLYNEQFF. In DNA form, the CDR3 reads TGTGCCAGCCCTCCTGGTCTCTACAATGAGCAGTTCTTC.

CDR3: CASSPTGDGGELFF. CDR3 DNA: TGTGCCAGCAGCCCGACAGGGGATGGCGGGGAGCTGTTTTTT. The V gene is TRBV11-2, the J gene TRBJ2-2, with 8 bases lining up with TRBD1. With V trimmed by 5 bases and J by 7 bases, 6 bases remained unmatched. The CDR3 runs to 14 residues. CDR1 and CDR2 (germline): SGHAT, FQNNGV.

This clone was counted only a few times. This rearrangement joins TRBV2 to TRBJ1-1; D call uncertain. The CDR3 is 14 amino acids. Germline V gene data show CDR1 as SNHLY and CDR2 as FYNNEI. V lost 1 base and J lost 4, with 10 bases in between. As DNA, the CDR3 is TGTGCCAGCAGTGAAGTGACACCTAGCACTGAAGCTTTCTTT. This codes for CASSEVTPSTEAFF.

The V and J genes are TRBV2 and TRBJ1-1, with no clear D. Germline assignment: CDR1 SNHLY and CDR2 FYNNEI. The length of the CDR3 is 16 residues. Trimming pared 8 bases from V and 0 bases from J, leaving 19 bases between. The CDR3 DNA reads TGTGCCAGCTCGGAGGCAGAGGTTATGCTGAACACTGAAGCTTTCTTT. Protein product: CASSEAEVMLNTEAFF.

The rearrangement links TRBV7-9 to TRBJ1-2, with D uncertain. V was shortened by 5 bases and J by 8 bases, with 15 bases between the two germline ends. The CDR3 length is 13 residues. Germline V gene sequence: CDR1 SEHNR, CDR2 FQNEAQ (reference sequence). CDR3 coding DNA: TGTGCCAGCAGCCCCCCCGGGGTTCGGGGCTACACCTTC. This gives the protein CASSPPGVRGYTF.

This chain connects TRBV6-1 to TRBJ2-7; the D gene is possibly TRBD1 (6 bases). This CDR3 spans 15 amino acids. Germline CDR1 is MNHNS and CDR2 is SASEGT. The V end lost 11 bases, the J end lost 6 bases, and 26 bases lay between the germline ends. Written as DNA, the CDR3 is TGTGCCCTCGACCCTTGGGGGCCGCCGGTGGGCGAGCAGTACTTC. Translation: CALDPWGPPVGEQYF.

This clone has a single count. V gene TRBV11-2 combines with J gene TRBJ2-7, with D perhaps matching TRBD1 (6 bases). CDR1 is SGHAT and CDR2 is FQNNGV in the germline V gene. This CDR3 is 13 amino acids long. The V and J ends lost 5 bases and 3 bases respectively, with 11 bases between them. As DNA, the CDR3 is TGTGCCAGCAGCCCGGGACAATTCTACGAGCAGTACTTC. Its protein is CASSPGQFYEQYF. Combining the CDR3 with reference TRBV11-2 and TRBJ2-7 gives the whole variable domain EAGVAQSPRYKIIEKRQSVAFWCNPISGHATLYWYQQILGQGPKLLIQFQNNGVVDDSQLPKDRFSAERLKGVDSTLKIQPAKLEDSAVYLCASSPGQFYEQYFGPGTRLTVT.

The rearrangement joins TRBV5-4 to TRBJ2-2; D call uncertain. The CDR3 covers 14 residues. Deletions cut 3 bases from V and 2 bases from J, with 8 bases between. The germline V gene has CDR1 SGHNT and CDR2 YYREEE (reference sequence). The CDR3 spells CASSWAENTGELFF. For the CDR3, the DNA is TGTGCCAGCAGCTGGGCGGAAAACACCGGGGAGCTGTTTTTT. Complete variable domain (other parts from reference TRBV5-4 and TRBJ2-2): ETGVTQSPTHLIKTRGQQVTLRCSSQSGHNTVSWYQQALGQGPQFIFQYYREEENGRGNFPPRFSGLQFPNYSSELNVNALELDDSALYLCASSWAENTGELFFGEGSRLTVL.

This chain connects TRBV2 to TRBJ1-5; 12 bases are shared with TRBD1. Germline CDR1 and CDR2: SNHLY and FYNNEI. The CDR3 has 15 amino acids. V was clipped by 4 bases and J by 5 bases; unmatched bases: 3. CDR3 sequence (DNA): TGTGCCAGCAGTGGGGACAGGGGGCGTCATCAGCCCCAGCATTTT. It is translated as CASSGDRGRHQPQHF.

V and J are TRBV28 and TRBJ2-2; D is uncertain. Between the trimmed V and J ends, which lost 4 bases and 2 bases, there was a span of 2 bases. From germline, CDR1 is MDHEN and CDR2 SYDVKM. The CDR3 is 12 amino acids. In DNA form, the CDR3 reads TGTGCCAGCAGTTCTAACACCGGGGAGCTGTTTTTT. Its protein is CASSSNTGELFF.

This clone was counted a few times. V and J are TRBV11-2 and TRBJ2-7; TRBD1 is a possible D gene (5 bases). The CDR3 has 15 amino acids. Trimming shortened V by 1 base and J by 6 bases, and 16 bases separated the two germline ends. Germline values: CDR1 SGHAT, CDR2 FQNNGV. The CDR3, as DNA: TGTGCCAGCAGCTTAGCGCTAGGGTATGGGGCCGAGCAGTACTTC. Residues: CASSLALGYGAEQYF.

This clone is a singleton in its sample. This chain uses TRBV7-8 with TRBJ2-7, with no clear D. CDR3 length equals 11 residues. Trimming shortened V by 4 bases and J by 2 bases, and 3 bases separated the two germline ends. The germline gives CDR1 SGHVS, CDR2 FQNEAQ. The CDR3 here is CASSSPYEQYF. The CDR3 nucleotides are TGTGCCAGCAGCTCTCCCTACGAGCAGTACTTC. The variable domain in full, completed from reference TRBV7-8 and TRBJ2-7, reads GAGVSQSPRYKVAKRGQDVALRCDPISGHVSLFWYQQALGQGPEFLTYFQNEAQLDKSGLPSDRFFAERPEGSVSTLKIQRTQQEDSAVYLCASSSPYEQYFGPGTRLTVT.

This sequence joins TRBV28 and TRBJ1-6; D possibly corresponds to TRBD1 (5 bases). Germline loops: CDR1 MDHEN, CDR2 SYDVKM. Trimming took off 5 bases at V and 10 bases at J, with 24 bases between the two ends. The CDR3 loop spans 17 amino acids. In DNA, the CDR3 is TGTGCCAGCAGTCTCGAGGGATGGGGGGGGTCAGACTCACCCCTCCACTTT. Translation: CASSLEGWGGSDSPLHF.